The 30 T cell receptor beta chains below all came from one sample that was sequenced in a study of blood T cell repertoires in COVID-19. Repertoires were generated with immunoSEQ multiplex PCR, while TCRdb's copy carries only in-frame clones and drops some. The repertoire holds roughly 220,000 clones, with 80% to 85% as singletons. Material: peripheral blood. The receptor source for this set is a man in his thirties or forties with active or convalescent COVID-19.

The V call is TRBV4-1, the J call TRBJ2-1; D is unresolved. This CDR3 has 15 amino acids. V lost 1 base and J 7 bases, leaving 14 bases between the germline ends. Germline V gene sequence: CDR1 MGHRA, CDR2 YSYEKL. The CDR3 here is CASSQGATKLNEQFF. CDR3 DNA sequence: TGCGCCAGCAGCCAAGGAGCGACGAAACTAAATGAGCAGTTCTTC.

The CDR3 here is CASSQTGTLYYEQYF. The CDR3 nucleotides read TGCGCCAGCAGCCAGACCGGGACTCTATACTACGAGCAGTACTTC. The chain joins TRBV4-1 to TRBJ2-7; maybe TRBD2 (6 bases). The CDR3 is 15 residues long. The V end was cut by 3 bases, the J end by 3 bases, with 15 bases between. CDR1 MGHRA and CDR2 YSYEKL come from the germline V gene.

The CDR3: CASSLVEGLGSPLHF. Here the CDR3 DNA reads TGTGCCAGCAGCTTAGTGGAGGGCCTTGGGTCACCCCTCCACTTT. This chain uses TRBV7-8 with TRBJ1-6; D gene uncertain. Germline CDR1 and CDR2: SGHVS and FQNEAQ. Trimming removed 1 base at V and 10 bases at J, with 14 bases between. The CDR3 covers 15 residues.

The chain combines TRBV6-1 with TRBJ1-6; D is possibly TRBD1 (6 bases). CDR3 length equals 15 residues. The germline V gene encodes CDR1 MNHNS and CDR2 SASEGT. Trimming removed 1 base from V and 10 bases from J, with 14 bases in between. This CDR3 reads CASSEGSGEWSPLHF. In DNA, the CDR3 is TGTGCCAGCAGTGAAGGGTCAGGGGAATGGTCACCCCTCCACTTT.

In this sample, this clone turned up a few times. One end of the junction varies from germline; a read error may be responsible. The CDR3 reads CASRSLAGGPSF. CDR3 coding DNA: TGTGCCAGCAGGTCCCTAGCGGGAGGGCCGTCTTTC. The chain couples TRBV28 to TRBJ2-7; 12 nucleotides match TRBD2. Germline values: CDR1 MDHEN, CDR2 SYDVKM. The CDR3 length is 12 residues. Full variable domain (rest looked up from reference TRBV28 and TRBJ2-7): DVKVTQSSRYLVKRTGEKVFLECVQDMDHENMFWYRQDPGLGLRLIYFSYDVKMKEKGDIPEGYSVSREKKERFSLILESASTNQTSMYLCASRSLAGGPSFGPGTRLTVT.

DNA of the CDR3: TGTGCCAGCAGCTTGGGACAAACTCAAGGGGAACTGTTTTTT. Amino acid sequence: CASSLGQTQGELFF. The J gene is TRBJ1-4, the V gene TRBV11-2; TRBD1 might be the D (6 bases). V lost 3 bases and J lost 12, with 17 bases in between. Per germline, CDR1 SGHAT and CDR2 FQNNGV. The CDR3 consists of 14 residues.

The rearrangement uses TRBV10-1 and TRBJ1-1; D remains unclear. CDR1 and CDR2 (germline): WNHNN, SYGVQD (reference sequence). The CDR3 runs 15 residues. The V gene lost 0 bases and the J gene lost 4 bases, with 12 bases spanning the gap. The DNA for the CDR3 is TGCGCCAGCAGTGAGTCGCGTCGGGTGGGCACTGAAGCTTTCTTT. Protein: CASSESRRVGTEAFF.

The gene calls are TRBV9 and TRBJ2-1; 9 bases agree with TRBD2. Trimming took 3 bases from V and 6 from J; bases not matched to a gene: 10. Germline CDR1 and CDR2: SGDLS and YYNGEE. This CDR3 spans 16 amino acids. CDR3 loop: CASSAQLRGGSNEQFF. CDR3 nucleotide sequence: TGTGCCAGCAGCGCCCAGCTGCGGGGGGGGAGCAATGAGCAGTTCTTC.

This clone has just one count. The chain uses TRBV18 and TRBJ1-2; D unresolved. V shed 2 bases and J shed 8 bases, with 18 bases lying between them. The CDR3 runs to 15 residues. CDR1 is KGHSH and CDR2 is LQKENI in the germline V gene. The DNA of the CDR3 is TGTGCCAGCTCACCAGTTTTGGAGACCGAGGTCGGCTACACCTTC. Residues: CASSPVLETEVGYTF.

The rearrangement links TRBV29-1 to TRBJ2-3; tentative D call: TRBD2 (6 bases). Germline CDR1 is SQVTM and CDR2 is ANQGSEA. Trimming took off 7 bases at V and 6 bases at J, with 17 bases between the two ends. The CDR3 consists of 13 residues. The CDR3 DNA reads TGCAGCGCCGAATGGCTAGCGTCCGATACGCAGTATTTT. It codes for CSAEWLASDTQYF.

J is TRBJ2-5 and V is TRBV5-5; 11 nucleotides match TRBD2. The CDR3 length is 18 residues. CDR1 and CDR2 from the germline V gene are SGHKS and YYEKEE (reference sequence). V trimming: 4 bases; J trimming: 1 base; junction bases outside the gene matches: 12. The DNA of the CDR3 is TGTGCCAGCAGCAAAAACCCCATGACTAGCGGGGCCCAAGAGACCCAGTACTTC. It encodes CASSKNPMTSGAQETQYF.

This clone was counted a few times. The CDR3 reads CASSYQGDTGELFF. The CDR3 DNA reads TGTGCCAGCAGTTACCAGGGGGACACCGGGGAGCTGTTTTTT. The V gene is TRBV27, the J gene TRBJ2-2, with TRBD1 matching 7 bases. Trimming removed 4 bases from V and 3 bases from J; junction bases left unmatched: 2. The CDR3 covers 14 residues. The germline V gene encodes CDR1 MNHEY and CDR2 SMNVEV (reference sequence).

This chain links TRBV19 with TRBJ2-3; TRBD2 might be the D (7 bases). This CDR3 is built from 16 residues. Trimming shortened V by 7 bases and J by 5 bases, and 22 bases separated the two germline ends. CDR1 is LNHDA and CDR2 is SQIVND in the germline V gene (reference sequence). The CDR3 DNA reads TGTGCCAGTACCACGGCGGCGGGGGCCCGGGGAGATACGCAGTATTTT. Its protein product is CASTTAAGARGDTQYF.

This chain links TRBV24-1 with TRBJ2-5; D not certain. The CDR3 runs 17 residues. Trimming shortened V by 1 base and J by 1 base, and 15 bases separated the two germline ends. Germline assignment: CDR1 KGHDR and CDR2 SFDVKD. The CDR3 nucleotides are TGTGCCACCAGTGATTTTGCCGGCTATGACACCCAAGAGACCCAGTACTTC. Translation gives CATSDFAGYDTQETQYF.

The chain joins TRBV30 to TRBJ2-5, with D possibly matching TRBD2 (5 bases). In germline, CDR1 is GTSNPN, CDR2 SVGIG (reference sequence). The length of the CDR3 is 14 residues. The ends were cut back, 2 bases at V and 1 base at J, with 11 bases in the middle. The CDR3, as DNA: TGTGCCTGGAGTACGGGGAGTGGCCAAGAGACCCAGTACTTC. This sequence encodes CAWSTGSGQETQYF.

V is TRBV18 and J is TRBJ1-1; weak D call: TRBD1 (5 bases). Per germline, CDR1 KGHSH and CDR2 LQKENI. The CDR3 runs to 15 residues. The germline V and J ends were trimmed by 4 bases and 6 bases, with 18 bases remaining between them. This CDR3 reads CASSLQYRPQAEAFF. The CDR3 DNA reads TGTGCCAGCTCACTTCAATACAGGCCCCAAGCTGAAGCTTTCTTT. Full variable domain (outside the CDR3, taken from reference TRBV18 and TRBJ1-1): NAGVMQNPRHLVRRRGQEARLRCSPMKGHSHVYWYRQLPEEGLKFMVYLQKENIIDESGMPKERFSAEFPKEGPSILRIQQVVRGDSAAYFCASSLQYRPQAEAFFGQGTRLTVV.

This chain joins TRBV29-1 and TRBJ1-5; D not certain. The CDR3 extends over 14 amino acids. Germline assignment: CDR1 SQVTM and CDR2 ANQGSEA. V was clipped by 1 base and J by 0 bases, with 7 bases between them. Here the CDR3 DNA reads TGCAGCGTTGAAGGAGGACTTAGCAATCAGCCCCAGCATTTT. Translating it yields CSVEGGLSNQPQHF.

The gene calls are TRBV7-2 and TRBJ2-5; 9 bases are a match to TRBD2. The CDR3 is 16 amino acids. V was clipped by 1 base and J by 4 bases; unmatched bases: 7. CDR1 is SGHTA and CDR2 is FQGNSA in the germline V gene. CDR3 loop: CASSLDGGGAVETQYF. The CDR3, as DNA: TGTGCCAGCAGCTTAGATGGCGGGGGGGCCGTAGAGACCCAGTACTTC.

The chain recombines TRBV5-1 with TRBJ2-4, with 7 bases matching TRBD2. V shed 4 bases, J shed 3 bases, and the junction held 1 base outside the gene matches. The length of the CDR3 is 13 residues. Germline loops: CDR1 SGHRS, CDR2 YFSETQ. The CDR3 coding sequence is TGCGCCAGCAGCAGCGGGGACAAAAACATTCAGTACTTC. As protein: CASSSGDKNIQYF. Filled out from reference TRBV5-1 and TRBJ2-4, the complete variable domain reads KAGVTQTPRYLIKTRGQQVTLSCSPISGHRSVSWYQQTPGQGLQFLFEYFSETQRNKGNFPGRFSGRQFSNSRSEMNVSTLELGDSALYLCASSSGDKNIQYFGAGTRLSVL.

J is TRBJ2-1 and V is TRBV5-1; a possible D gene is TRBD1 (5 bases). The CDR3 covers 16 residues. V shed 0 bases and J shed 9 bases, with 19 bases lying between them. Germline lookup yields CDR1 SGHRS and CDR2 YFSETQ. CDR3 in amino acids: CASSLARVGIASEQFF. The CDR3 DNA sequence: TGCGCCAGCAGCTTGGCCAGGGTCGGTATCGCTAGTGAGCAGTTCTTC. The full variable domain, completed using reference TRBV5-1 and TRBJ2-1, is KAGVTQTPRYLIKTRGQQVTLSCSPISGHRSVSWYQQTPGQGLQFLFEYFSETQRNKGNFPGRFSGRQFSNSRSEMNVSTLELGDSALYLCASSLARVGIASEQFFGPGTRLTVL.

The chain carries TRBV6-4 and TRBJ2-1; D possibly corresponds to TRBD2 (6 bases). Looked up from germline, CDR1 is MRHNA and CDR2 is SNTAGT. Trimming removed 2 bases at V and 6 bases at J, with 14 bases between. There are 15 residues in the CDR3. Here the CDR3 reads CASSDGGALVNEQFF. The CDR3 nucleotides are TGTGCCAGCAGTGACGGAGGGGCCCTCGTCAATGAGCAGTTCTTC.

This clone was picked up one time. The chain uses TRBV25-1 and TRBJ1-5; no firm D call. With 3 bases removed from V and 2 bases from J, the gap between germline ends came to 11 bases. Looked up from germline, CDR1 is MGHDK and CDR2 is SYGVNS. The CDR3 sequence is 15 residues long. The CDR3 DNA sequence: TGTGCCAGCAGTGATAACTACCGGGGCAATCAGCCCCAGCATTTT. It codes for CASSDNYRGNQPQHF.

V usage is TRBV10-3 and J usage is TRBJ2-7, with 9 bases aligning to TRBD2. Germline CDR1 ENHRY, CDR2 SYGVKD. This CDR3 is built from 13 residues. V lost 7 bases to trimming and J lost 2 bases; unmatched junction nucleotides: 3. The CDR3 nucleotides are TGTGCCATCAATGCGGGAGGGGCCTACGAGCAGTACTTC. Translated: CAINAGGAYEQYF.

This chain links TRBV20-1 with TRBJ1-5; 7 bases match TRBD1. The trim removed 5 bases at V and 7 bases at J, leaving 11 bases unmatched. The CDR3 is 14 amino acids. In germline, CDR1 is DFQATT, CDR2 SNEGSKA (reference sequence). CDR3 in amino acids: CSAGGGSGGQPQHF. The CDR3 DNA sequence: TGCAGTGCTGGTGGGGGGTCAGGGGGGCAGCCCCAGCATTTT.

V gene TRBV6-1 combines with J gene TRBJ2-7, with TRBD2 matching 10 bases. The CDR3 spans 15 residues. Unmatched junction bases numbered 7, after V lost 2 bases and J lost 6 bases. CDR1 MNHNS and CDR2 SASEGT come from the germline V gene. CDR3 DNA: TGTGCCAGCAGTGAATCTAGGACTAGCGGCGTCGAGCAGTACTTC. The encoded protein is CASSESRTSGVEQYF.

This chain links TRBV28 with TRBJ2-1; TRBD2 matches 12 bases. CDR1 and CDR2 from the germline V gene are MDHEN and SYDVKM. This CDR3 region has 15 residues. The V segment lost 6 bases and the J segment 7 bases; nucleotides outside the gene matches: 7. CDR3 in amino acids: CASSSGLAGGNEQFF. The CDR3 DNA is TGTGCCAGCAGCTCCGGGCTAGCGGGGGGGAATGAGCAGTTCTTC. The variable domain in full, completed from reference TRBV28 and TRBJ2-1, reads DVKVTQSSRYLVKRTGEKVFLECVQDMDHENMFWYRQDPGLGLRLIYFSYDVKMKEKGDIPEGYSVSREKKERFSLILESASTNQTSMYLCASSSGLAGGNEQFFGPGTRLTVL.

This chain joins TRBV3-1 (or the pseudogene TRBV3-2) and TRBJ2-3; D might be TRBD1 (6 bases). The CDR3 has 16 amino acids. Trimming cost V 0 bases and J 2 bases, with 12 bases left between them. Looked up from germline, CDR1 is LGHDT and CDR2 is YNNKEL (reference sequence). DNA for the CDR3: TGTGCCAGCAGCCAAGATAGGGACAACCTCACAGATACGCAGTATTTT. As protein: CASSQDRDNLTDTQYF.

The CDR3 region has the DNA TGTGCCAGCAGTGAGGAACAGGGTTTTTCTGGAAACACCATATATTTT. This sequence encodes CASSEEQGFSGNTIYF. The rearrangement uses TRBV2 and TRBJ1-3; D is perhaps TRBD1 (6 bases). V lost 3 bases and J 1 base, leaving 13 bases between the germline ends. CDR3 length equals 16 residues. The germline V gene encodes CDR1 SNHLY and CDR2 FYNNEI.

V is TRBV6-1 and J is TRBJ2-3, with 7 bases lining up with TRBD2. The V segment lost 4 bases and the J segment 2 bases; nucleotides outside the gene matches: 9. The CDR3 consists of 16 residues. Germline V CDR1 and CDR2: MNHNS, SASEGT. The CDR3 spells CASSVARAGYTDTQYF. CDR3 DNA sequence: TGTGCCAGCAGTGTTGCGAGAGCGGGGTACACAGATACGCAGTATTTT.

This clone was detected only a few times. The rearrangement uses TRBV12-3 or TRBV12-4 and TRBJ2-5; perhaps TRBD2 as D (5 bases). The CDR3 spans 12 residues. The V and J ends lost 6 bases and 6 bases respectively, with 11 bases between them. The CDR3 DNA reads TGTGCCAGCAGCCCGGACTCAAAGACCCAGTACTTC. As protein: CASSPDSKTQYF.